One sample yielded the 32 T cell receptor beta chains listed below, sequenced in a study of blood T cell repertoires in COVID-19. The method was immunoSEQ multiplex PCR; TCRdb's version includes in-frame clones alone and lacks a portion of them. The sample consists of roughly 290,000 clones, roughly 85% of them appearing once. The sample consisted of PBMCs or T cells enriched from blood (not recorded which). The receptors shown here come from a man aged 25 to 40 who had recovered from COVID-19.

This chain joins TRBV30 and TRBJ1-1; D possibly corresponds to TRBD1 (6 bases). The CDR3 covers 13 residues. Trimming took 4 bases from V and 5 from J, leaving 14 bases between them. Germline CDR1 is GTSNPN and CDR2 is SVGIG (reference sequence). The CDR3 spells CAWTRGATTEAFF. The CDR3 nucleotides are TGTGCCTGGACCCGGGGGGCGACGACTGAAGCTTTCTTT.

V and J are TRBV7-9 and TRBJ1-4; TRBD1 agrees at 7 bases. The CDR3 covers 17 residues. J gave up 4 bases and V 5 bases, and 13 bases lay outside the gene matches. The germline CDR1 and CDR2 sequences are SEHNR and FQNEAQ (reference sequence). CDR3 nucleotides: TGTGCCAGCAGCAAAATCGGCGCGACAGGGTATAATGAAAAACTGTTTTTT. The encoded protein is CASSKIGATGYNEKLFF.

The V call is TRBV9, the J call TRBJ1-2, with D perhaps TRBD1 (5 bases). The CDR3 has 13 amino acids. The V end lost 1 base, the J end lost 4 bases, and 8 bases lay between the germline ends. The V gene's germline CDR1 is SGDLS and CDR2 YYNGEE. CDR3 residues: CASSVPGGYGYTF. As DNA, the CDR3 is TGTGCCAGCAGCGTACCCGGGGGCTATGGCTACACCTTC.

V usage is TRBV27 and J usage is TRBJ2-2; 7 bases line up with TRBD1. The CDR3 contains 15 residues. With V trimmed by 5 bases and J by 1 base, 4 bases remained unmatched. Germline V gene lookup returns CDR1 MNHEY and CDR2 SMNVEV (reference sequence). CDR3 nucleotides: TGTGCCAGCAGTAGGGGACAGCAGAACACCGGGGAGCTGTTTTTT. Residues: CASSRGQQNTGELFF.

V gene TRBV19 combines with J gene TRBJ1-6, with 7 bases lining up with TRBD1. The germline gives CDR1 LNHDA, CDR2 SQIVND (reference sequence). The CDR3 totals 14 residues. Trimming took 8 bases from V and 7 from J; bases not matched to a gene: 8. DNA of the CDR3: TGTGCCAGTCAAAAACGGGACAGAAATTCACCCCTCCACTTT. Protein: CASQKRDRNSPLHF. Together with reference TRBV19 and TRBJ1-6, the CDR3 gives the full variable domain: DGGITQSPKYLFRKEGQNVTLSCEQNLNHDAMYWYRQDPGQGLRLIYYSQIVNDFQKGDIAEGYSVSREKKESFPLTVTSAQKNPTAFYLCASQKRDRNSPLHFGNGTRLTVT.

This chain uses TRBV4-2 with TRBJ2-2; no clear D. CDR1 and CDR2 (germline): LGHNA, YNFKEQ. Trimming removed 0 bases from V and 4 bases from J, with 9 bases in between. CDR3 length equals 15 residues. In nucleotides, the CDR3 is TGTGCCAGCAGCCAAGATCTGACACTCACCGGGGAGCTGTTTTTT. Its translation: CASSQDLTLTGELFF.

The chain's CDR3 is CASSPTSGADTQYF. In nucleotides, the CDR3 is TGTGCCAGCAGTCCGACTAGCGGGGCAGATACGCAGTATTTT. V usage is TRBV2 and J usage is TRBJ2-3, with 11 bases lining up with TRBD2. This CDR3 has 14 residues. J gave up 4 bases and V 5 bases, and 2 bases lay outside the gene matches. The V gene's germline CDR1 is SNHLY and CDR2 FYNNEI.

This clone was seen a handful of times. This chain joins TRBV18 and TRBJ2-3; D possibly corresponds to TRBD1 (5 bases). The V gene's germline CDR1 is KGHSH and CDR2 LQKENI. V lost 1 base, J lost 2 bases, and 7 bases lay in between. There are 14 residues in the CDR3. CDR3 in amino acids: CASSPQGITDTQYF. Written as DNA, the CDR3 is TGTGCCAGCTCACCACAGGGGATCACAGATACGCAGTATTTT.

The rearrangement uses TRBV2 and TRBJ1-2, with TRBD1 identical over 8 bases. The junction had 9 bases not matched to a gene; V was cut back by 6 bases and J by 6 bases. Germline CDR1 is SNHLY and CDR2 is FYNNEI. CDR3 length: 14 residues. The CDR3 DNA follows: TGTGCCAGCAGCGGGACAGGCGGGCGGAATGGCTACACCTTC. Residues: CASSGTGGRNGYTF.

The V call is TRBV9, the J call TRBJ2-5; 11 bases fit TRBD2. Germline V gives CDR1 SGDLS, CDR2 YYNGEE. Germline trimming cut 4 bases from V and 5 bases from J; bases unmatched to any gene: 7. The CDR3 sequence is 15 residues long. The CDR3 loop is CASSNSGGAKETQYF. The CDR3 region has the DNA TGTGCCAGCAGCAATAGCGGGGGGGCCAAGGAGACCCAGTACTTC.

The CDR3 coding sequence is TGTGCCAGCTCACCTCTTACAGGGGGCCTAAACACAGATACGCAGTATTTT. Amino acid sequence: CASSPLTGGLNTDTQYF. The rearrangement uses TRBV18 and TRBJ2-3, with 9 bases lining up with TRBD1. The CDR3 length is 17 residues. Germline V CDR1 and CDR2: KGHSH, LQKENI. V gave up 3 bases and J gave up 2 bases; unmatched junction bases: 9. Supplemented by reference TRBV18 and TRBJ2-3, the full variable domain reads NAGVMQNPRHLVRRRGQEARLRCSPMKGHSHVYWYRQLPEEGLKFMVYLQKENIIDESGMPKERFSAEFPKEGPSILRIQQVVRGDSAAYFCASSPLTGGLNTDTQYFGPGTRLTVL.

The J gene is TRBJ2-7, the V gene TRBV7-9; 8 bases are shared with TRBD2. The CDR3 contains 17 residues. The junction had 10 bases not matched to a gene; V was cut back by 1 base and J by 2 bases. CDR1 and CDR2 from the germline V gene are SEHNR and FQNEAQ (reference sequence). The CDR3 loop is CASSLDLGGLVAYEQYF. DNA of the CDR3: TGTGCCAGCAGCTTAGATTTAGGGGGACTAGTCGCCTACGAGCAGTACTTC. The full variable domain, with the rest looked up from reference TRBV7-9 and TRBJ2-7, is DTGVSQNPRHKITKRGQNVTFRCDPISEHNRLYWYRQTLGQGPEFLTYFQNEAQLEKSRLLSDRFSAERPKGSFSTLEIQRTEQGDSAMYLCASSLDLGGLVAYEQYFGPGTRLTVT.

The rearrangement uses TRBV29-1 and TRBJ1-2; D might be TRBD1 (5 bases). CDR1 and CDR2 (germline): SQVTM, ANQGSEA. V lost 4 bases, J lost 7 bases, and 13 bases lay in between. The CDR3 contains 12 residues. The CDR3 DNA reads as TGCAGCGTTGTAATTCGGGGGTTTGGCTACACCTTC. This translates into CSVVIRGFGYTF.

The chain combines TRBV9 with TRBJ1-3; weak D call: TRBD1 (5 bases). V lost 4 bases and J 0 bases, leaving 11 bases between the germline ends. The V gene's germline CDR1 is SGDLS and CDR2 YYNGEE. The CDR3 runs 15 residues. CDR3 amino acids: CASSQDTHSGNTIYF. The CDR3 DNA follows: TGTGCCAGCAGCCAGGACACCCACTCTGGAAACACCATATATTTT.

The V call is TRBV9, the J call TRBJ2-7, with 10 bases that match TRBD1. Germline loops: CDR1 SGDLS, CDR2 YYNGEE. Trimming removed 0 bases from V and 5 bases from J; junction bases left unmatched: 11. The CDR3 totals 17 residues. In DNA, the CDR3 is TGTGCCAGCAGCGTAGCATTGAGAGGGGGACAGGGGAACGAGCAGTACTTC. Amino acids: CASSVALRGGQGNEQYF.

V is TRBV10-3 and J is TRBJ1-4; D perhaps matches TRBD1 (5 bases). Trimming removed 8 bases from V and 2 bases from J, with 12 bases in between. Per the germline V gene, CDR1 is ENHRY and CDR2 is SYGVKD. This CDR3 has 14 amino acids. Here the CDR3 reads CAIGGGPTNEKLFF. In DNA form, the CDR3 reads TGTGCCATCGGGGGGGGTCCCACTAATGAAAAACTGTTTTTT.

This rearrangement joins TRBV15 to TRBJ1-3; the D gene is possibly TRBD1 (6 bases). The CDR3 has 16 residues. Germline V gene sequence: CDR1 LNHNV, CDR2 YYDKDF (reference sequence). Trimming took 5 bases from V and 0 from J, leaving 14 bases between them. CDR3 nucleotide sequence: TGTGCCACCAGCGGAACCACAGGGAGCTCTGGAAACACCATATATTTT. Its protein product is CATSGTTGSSGNTIYF.

The gene calls are TRBV5-1 and TRBJ2-7; TRBD1 aligns across 8 bases. The CDR3 is 15 amino acids. Losses at the gene ends were 5 bases for V and 2 bases for J; bases not matched to a gene: 9. The germline V gene has CDR1 SGHRS and CDR2 YFSETQ. The CDR3 DNA reads TGCGCCAGCAGTCCACAGGGGGTCCCCACCTACGAGCAGTACTTC. Translating gives CASSPQGVPTYEQYF.

The chain carries TRBV3-1 (or the pseudogene TRBV3-2) and TRBJ2-3; TRBD1 aligns across 7 bases. With 1 base clipped from V and 4 bases from J, the junction kept 5 bases outside the gene matches. Per germline, CDR1 LGHDT and CDR2 YNNKEL (reference sequence). The CDR3 spans 15 residues. CDR3 protein: CASSQARGPADTQYF. CDR3 in DNA: TGTGCCAGCAGCCAAGCAAGGGGGCCGGCAGATACGCAGTATTTT.

The chain uses TRBV6-1 and TRBJ1-6; 8 bases match TRBD1. This CDR3 region has 14 residues. Germline V gene lookup returns CDR1 MNHNS and CDR2 SASEGT. V shed 3 bases, J shed 10 bases, and the junction held 5 bases outside the gene matches. The CDR3 loop reads CASSDGQGQSPLHF. CDR3 DNA sequence: TGTGCCAGCAGTGATGGACAGGGCCAATCACCCCTCCACTTT.

In this sample, this clone turned up a few times. The chain has TRBV4-3 and TRBJ1-6; 9 nucleotides line up with TRBD1. The CDR3 covers 15 residues. V gave up 1 base and J gave up 6 bases; unmatched junction bases: 1. The V gene's germline CDR1 is LGHNA and CDR2 YSLEER. The CDR3: CASSQVDRGNSPLHF. In nucleotides, the CDR3 is TGCGCCAGCAGCCAAGTGGACAGGGGTAATTCACCCCTCCACTTT.

This clone was detected only a few times. The CDR3 DNA follows: TGTGCCAGTCAACAGGGGGCTGCGGGAAACACCATATATTTT. This codes for CASQQGAAGNTIYF. The gene calls are TRBV19 and TRBJ1-3; 9 bases map to TRBD1. CDR3 length: 14 amino acids. Per the germline V gene, CDR1 is LNHDA and CDR2 is SQIVND (reference sequence). Germline trimming cut 8 bases from V and 4 bases from J; bases unmatched to any gene: 6.

The chain recombines TRBV27 with TRBJ1-4; 7 bases align to TRBD1. Germline V lookup: CDR1 MNHEY, CDR2 SMNVEV (reference sequence). J was trimmed by 8 bases and V by 5 bases; bases with no gene match: 11. This CDR3 region has 15 residues. This CDR3 reads CASSPRQGVGEKLFF. As DNA, the CDR3 is TGTGCCAGCAGTCCCAGACAGGGCGTGGGAGAAAAACTGTTTTTT. The full variable domain, its missing parts supplied by reference TRBV27 and TRBJ1-4, is EAQVTQNPRYLITVTGKKLTVTCSQNMNHEYMSWYRQDPGLGLRQIYYSMNVEVTDKGDVPEGYKVSRKEKRNFPLILESPSPNQTSLYFCASSPRQGVGEKLFFGSGTQLSVL.

The V call is TRBV27, the J call TRBJ1-2; maybe TRBD1 (6 bases). V was trimmed by 6 bases and J by 4 bases, leaving 15 bases between them. This CDR3 has 14 amino acids. The germline gives CDR1 MNHEY, CDR2 SMNVEV (reference sequence). The DNA of the CDR3 is TGTGCCAGCAGACGAACAGGGTTATCCTATGGCTACACCTTC. This codes for CASRRTGLSYGYTF.

V is TRBV3-1 (or the pseudogene TRBV3-2) and J is TRBJ2-2; D ambiguous. Germline loops: CDR1 LGHDT, CDR2 YNNKEL (reference sequence). Trimming removed 1 base at V and 4 bases at J, with 7 bases between. The CDR3 spans 14 residues. CDR3 bases: TGTGCCAGCAGCCAAGTACTCCGCACCGGGGAGCTGTTTTTT. This codes for CASSQVLRTGELFF.

CDR3 sequence: CASSPLPGQGNTEAFF. Written as DNA, the CDR3 is TGCGCCAGCAGCCCCTTACCCGGACAGGGGAACACTGAAGCTTTCTTT. This rearrangement joins TRBV4-1 to TRBJ1-1; 8 bases agree with TRBD1. Germline V gene data show CDR1 as MGHRA and CDR2 as YSYEKL. The CDR3 covers 16 residues. Trimming cost V 4 bases and J 1 base; bases outside gene matches: 8.

This chain joins TRBV4-1 and TRBJ1-5; weak D call: TRBD1 (6 bases). CDR3 length equals 15 residues. V lost 7 bases and J 2 bases, leaving 15 bases between the germline ends. In germline, CDR1 is MGHRA, CDR2 YSYEKL. CDR3 loop: CASTPREGGNQPQHF. In nucleotides, the CDR3 is TGCGCCAGCACCCCAAGAGAGGGGGGCAATCAGCCCCAGCATTTT.

This CDR3 is CASTVPRGDRTEAFF. In DNA form, the CDR3 reads TGTGCCAGCACTGTACCCCGGGGGGACCGAACTGAAGCTTTCTTT. The rearrangement joins TRBV6-5 to TRBJ1-1; possibly TRBD1 for D (5 bases). The CDR3 totals 15 residues. CDR1 and CDR2 from the germline V gene are MNHEY and SVGAGI. With 7 bases removed from V and 5 bases from J, the gap between germline ends came to 20 bases.

This rearrangement joins TRBV5-6 to TRBJ2-5; the D gene is possibly TRBD1 (6 bases). Germline values: CDR1 SGHDT, CDR2 YYEEEE. V lost 4 bases to trimming and J lost 3 bases, with 16 bases between them. The CDR3 is 15 amino acids. The CDR3 nucleotides read TGTGCCAGCAGCACAACCGGGACATTCAAAGAGACCCAGTACTTC. Translating gives CASSTTGTFKETQYF.

This clone was counted ten times or more. This chain joins TRBV6-4 and TRBJ2-3, with 10 nucleotides matching TRBD2. CDR1 and CDR2 from the germline V gene are MRHNA and SNTAGT. The V and J ends lost 3 bases and 0 bases, in that order; junction bases with no gene match: 3. The CDR3 extends over 16 amino acids. The CDR3 spells CASSEASGGSTDTQYF. In DNA, the CDR3 is TGTGCCAGCAGTGAGGCTAGCGGGGGAAGCACAGATACGCAGTATTTT.

V is TRBV7-2 and J is TRBJ1-1; 9 bases match TRBD1. The CDR3 spans 14 residues. CDR1 and CDR2 (germline): SGHTA, FQGNSA. The V segment lost 5 bases and the J segment 5 bases; nucleotides outside the gene matches: 6. The CDR3 nucleotides are TGTGCCAGCAGCGAATACAGGGGGCGGACTGAAGCTTTCTTT. Amino acids: CASSEYRGRTEAFF.

The chain couples TRBV5-1 to TRBJ1-1; D ambiguous. The CDR3 loop spans 14 amino acids. Between the trimmed V and J ends, which lost 1 base and 1 base, there was a span of 8 bases. In germline, CDR1 is SGHRS, CDR2 YFSETQ. CDR3 sequence: CASSLLAQNTEAFF. The CDR3 coding sequence is TGCGCCAGCAGCTTGTTAGCGCAGAACACTGAAGCTTTCTTT.